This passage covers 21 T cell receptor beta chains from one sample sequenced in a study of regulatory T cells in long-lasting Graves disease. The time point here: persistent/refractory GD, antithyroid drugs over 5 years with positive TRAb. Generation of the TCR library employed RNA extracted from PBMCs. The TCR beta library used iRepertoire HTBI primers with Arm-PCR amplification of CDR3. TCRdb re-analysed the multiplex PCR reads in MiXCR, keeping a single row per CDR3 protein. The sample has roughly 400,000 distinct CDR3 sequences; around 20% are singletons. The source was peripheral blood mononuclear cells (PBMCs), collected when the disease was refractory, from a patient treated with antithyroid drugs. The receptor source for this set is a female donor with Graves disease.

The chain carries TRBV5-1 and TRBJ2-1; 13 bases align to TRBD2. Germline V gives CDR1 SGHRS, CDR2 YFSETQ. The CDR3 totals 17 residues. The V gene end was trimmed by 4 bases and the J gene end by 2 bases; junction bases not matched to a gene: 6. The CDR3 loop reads CASSPGLAGRAYNEQFF. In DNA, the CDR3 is TGCGCCAGCAGCCCGGGACTAGCGGGAAGGGCCTACAATGAGCAGTTCTTC. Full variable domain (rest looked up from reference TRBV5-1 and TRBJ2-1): KAGVTQTPRYLIKTRGQQVTLSCSPISGHRSVSWYQQTPGQGLQFLFEYFSETQRNKGNFPGRFSGRQFSNSRSEMNVSTLELGDSALYLCASSPGLAGRAYNEQFFGPGTRLTVL.

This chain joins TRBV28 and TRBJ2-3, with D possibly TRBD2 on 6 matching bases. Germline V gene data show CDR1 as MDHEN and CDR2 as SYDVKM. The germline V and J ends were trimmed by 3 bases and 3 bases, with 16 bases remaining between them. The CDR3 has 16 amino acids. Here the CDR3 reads CASSFRAGFGTDTQYF. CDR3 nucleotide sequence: TGTGCCAGCAGTTTCCGGGCGGGGTTCGGGACAGATACGCAGTATTTT.

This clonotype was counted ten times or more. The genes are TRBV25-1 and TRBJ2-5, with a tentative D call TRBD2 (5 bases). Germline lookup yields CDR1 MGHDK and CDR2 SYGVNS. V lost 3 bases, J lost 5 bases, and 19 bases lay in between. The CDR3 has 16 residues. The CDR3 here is CASSEHSASANETQYF. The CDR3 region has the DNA TGTGCCAGCAGTGAGCATAGCGCCTCGGCTAATGAGACCCAGTACTTC.

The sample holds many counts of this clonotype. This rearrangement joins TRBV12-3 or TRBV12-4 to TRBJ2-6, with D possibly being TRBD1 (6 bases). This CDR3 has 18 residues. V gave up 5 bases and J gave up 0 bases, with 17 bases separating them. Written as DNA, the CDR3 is TGTGCCAGCAGTGGGGGACAAGGGGCATTCTCTGGGGCCAACGTCCTGACTTTC. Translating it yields CASSGGQGAFSGANVLTF.

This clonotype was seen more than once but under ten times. The CDR3 here is CSALEGVNEKLFF. The CDR3 DNA reads TGCAGTGCGCTGGAGGGGGTAAATGAAAAACTGTTTTTT. V usage is TRBV20-1 and J usage is TRBJ1-4, with a possible D match to TRBD1 (6 bases). The germline V gene encodes CDR1 DFQATT and CDR2 SNEGSKA (reference sequence). This CDR3 region has 13 residues. The V and J ends lost 6 bases and 5 bases respectively, with 13 bases between them.

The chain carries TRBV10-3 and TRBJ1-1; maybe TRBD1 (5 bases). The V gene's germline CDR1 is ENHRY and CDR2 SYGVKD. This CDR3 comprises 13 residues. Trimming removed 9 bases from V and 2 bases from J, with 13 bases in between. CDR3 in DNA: TGTGCCATGAACCGGGACTTAAACACTGAAGCTTTCTTT. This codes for CAMNRDLNTEAFF.

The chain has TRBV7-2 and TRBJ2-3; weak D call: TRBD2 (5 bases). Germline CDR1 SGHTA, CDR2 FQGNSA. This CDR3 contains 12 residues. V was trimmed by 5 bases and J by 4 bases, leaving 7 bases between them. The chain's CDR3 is CASSRGSDTQYF. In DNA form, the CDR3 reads TGTGCCAGCAGCCGAGGGTCAGATACGCAGTATTTT.

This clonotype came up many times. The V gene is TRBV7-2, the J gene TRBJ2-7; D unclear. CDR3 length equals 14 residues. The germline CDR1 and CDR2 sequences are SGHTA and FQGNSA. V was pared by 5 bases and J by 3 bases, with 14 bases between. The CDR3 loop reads CASSLQDGGYEQYF. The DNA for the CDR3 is TGTGCCAGCAGCCTGCAGGACGGTGGCTACGAGCAGTACTTC. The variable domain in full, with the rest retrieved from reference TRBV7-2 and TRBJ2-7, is GAGVSQSPSNKVTEKGKDVELRCDPISGHTALYWYRQSLGQGLEFLIYFQGNSAPDKSGLPSDRFSAERTGGSVSTLTIQRTQQEDSAVYLCASSLQDGGYEQYFGPGTRLTVT.

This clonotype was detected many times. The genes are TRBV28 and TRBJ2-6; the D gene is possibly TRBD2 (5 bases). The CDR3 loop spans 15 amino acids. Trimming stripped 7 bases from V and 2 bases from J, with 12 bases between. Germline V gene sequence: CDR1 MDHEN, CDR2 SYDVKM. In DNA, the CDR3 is TGTGCCAGCACTCACGGAGGCGCTGGGGCCAACGTCCTGACTTTC. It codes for CASTHGGAGANVLTF.

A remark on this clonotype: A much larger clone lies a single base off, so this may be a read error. This CDR3 reads CASSLRREGQYF. The CDR3 DNA is TGTGCCAGCAGTCTCAGGAGGGAGGGGCAGTACTTC. The V gene is TRBV12-3 or TRBV12-4, the J gene TRBJ2-7, with 7 positions matching TRBD2. The CDR3 totals 12 residues. J lost 9 bases, V lost 5 bases, and 7 bases had no gene match.

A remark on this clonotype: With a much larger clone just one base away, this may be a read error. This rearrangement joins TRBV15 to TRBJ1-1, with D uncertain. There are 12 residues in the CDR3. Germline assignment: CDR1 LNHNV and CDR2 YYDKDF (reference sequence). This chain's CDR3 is CAASRDGTEAFF. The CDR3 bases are TGTGCCGCCAGCAGAGATGGGACTGAAGCTTTCTTT.

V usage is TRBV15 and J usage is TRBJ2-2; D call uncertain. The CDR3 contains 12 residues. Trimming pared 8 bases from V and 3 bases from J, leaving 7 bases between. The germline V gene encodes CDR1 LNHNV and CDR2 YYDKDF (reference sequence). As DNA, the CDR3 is TGTGCCACCGACGGATACACCGGGGAGCTGTTTTTT. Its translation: CATDGYTGELFF.

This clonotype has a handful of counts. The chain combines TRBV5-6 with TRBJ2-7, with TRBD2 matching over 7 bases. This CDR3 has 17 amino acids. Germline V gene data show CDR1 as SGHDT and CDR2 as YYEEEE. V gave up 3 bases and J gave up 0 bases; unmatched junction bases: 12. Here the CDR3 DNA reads TGTGCCAGCAGCTCCGGGCTAGCGGTGCTACTCTCCTACGAGCAGTACTTC. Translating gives CASSSGLAVLLSYEQYF.

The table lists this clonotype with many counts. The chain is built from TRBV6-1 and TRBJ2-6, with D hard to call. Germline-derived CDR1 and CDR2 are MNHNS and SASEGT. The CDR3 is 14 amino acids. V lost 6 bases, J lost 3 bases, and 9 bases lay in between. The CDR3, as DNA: TGTGCCAGCAGCAGGTTCTTTGGGGCCAACGTCCTGACTTTC. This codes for CASSRFFGANVLTF.

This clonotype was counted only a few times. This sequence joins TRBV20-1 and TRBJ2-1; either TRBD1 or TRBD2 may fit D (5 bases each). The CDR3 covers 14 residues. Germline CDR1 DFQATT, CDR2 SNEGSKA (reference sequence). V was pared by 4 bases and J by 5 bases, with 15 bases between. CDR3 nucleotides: TGCAGTGCTAAGAGACCGGGGCCAAACAATGAGCAGTTCTTC. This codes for CSAKRPGPNNEQFF.

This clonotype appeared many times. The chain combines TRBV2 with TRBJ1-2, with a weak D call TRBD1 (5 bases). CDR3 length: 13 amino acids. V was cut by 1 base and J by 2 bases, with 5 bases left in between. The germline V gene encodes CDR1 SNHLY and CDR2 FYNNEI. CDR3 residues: CASSEEGNYGYTF. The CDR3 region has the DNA TGTGCCAGCAGTGAAGAGGGGAACTATGGCTACACCTTC.

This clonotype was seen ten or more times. The CDR3 sequence: CASSTVLAGGGFGETQYF. The CDR3 region has the DNA TGTGCCAGCAGTACGGTGCTAGCGGGAGGGGGATTCGGAGAGACCCAGTACTTC. This chain joins TRBV12-3 or TRBV12-4 and TRBJ2-5, with 12 bases fitting TRBD2. V was clipped by 5 bases and J by 4 bases; unmatched bases: 14. There are 18 residues in the CDR3.

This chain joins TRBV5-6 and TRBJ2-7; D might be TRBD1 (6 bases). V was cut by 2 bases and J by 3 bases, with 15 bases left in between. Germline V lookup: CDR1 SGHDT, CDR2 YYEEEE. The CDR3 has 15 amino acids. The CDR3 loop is CASSFIDRMNYEQYF. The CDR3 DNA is TGTGCCAGCAGCTTTATTGACAGGATGAACTACGAGCAGTACTTC.

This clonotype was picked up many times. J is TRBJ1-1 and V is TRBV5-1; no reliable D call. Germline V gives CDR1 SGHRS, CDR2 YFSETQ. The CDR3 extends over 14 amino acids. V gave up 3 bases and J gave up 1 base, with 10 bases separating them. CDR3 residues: CASSSDGGNTEAFF. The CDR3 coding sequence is TGCGCCAGCAGCTCAGACGGTGGGAACACTGAAGCTTTCTTT.

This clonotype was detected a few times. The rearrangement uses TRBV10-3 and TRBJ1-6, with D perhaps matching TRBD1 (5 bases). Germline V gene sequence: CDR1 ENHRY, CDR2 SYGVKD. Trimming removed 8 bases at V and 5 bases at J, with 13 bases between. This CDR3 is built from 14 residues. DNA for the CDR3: TGTGCCATCCGACCCGGGACGGATAATTCACCCCTCCACTTT. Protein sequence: CAIRPGTDNSPLHF.

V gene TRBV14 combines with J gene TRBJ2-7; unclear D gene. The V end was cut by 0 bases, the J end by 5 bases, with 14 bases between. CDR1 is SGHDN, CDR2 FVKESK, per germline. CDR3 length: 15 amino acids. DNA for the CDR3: TGTGCCAGCAGCCAAGATCGATATAGGGTTGACGAGCAGTACTTC. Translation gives CASSQDRYRVDEQYF. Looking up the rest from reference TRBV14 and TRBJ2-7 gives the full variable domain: EAGVTQFPSHSVIEKGQTVTLRCDPISGHDNLYWYRRVMGKEIKFLLHFVKESKQDESGMPNNRFLAERTGGTYSTLKVQPAELEDSGVYFCASSQDRYRVDEQYFGPGTRLTVT.